Below are 15 T cell receptor beta chains sequenced from a single sample in a study of cytotoxic CD8 clonotypes in ibrutinib-treated CLL. This table comes from immunoSEQ multiplex PCR, and its TCRdb copy is limited to in-frame clones, with some not included. The repertoire holds 150,000 to 200,000 clones, with roughly 80% as singletons. The material sequenced was PBMCs, taken after 24 months of ibrutinib treatment. These receptors were obtained from a human donor with chronic lymphocytic leukemia.

The genes are TRBV27 and TRBJ2-7; D uncertain. The CDR3 is made up of 13 amino acids. V was shortened by 3 bases and J by 3 bases, with 9 bases between the two germline ends. Germline lookup yields CDR1 MNHEY and CDR2 SMNVEV (reference sequence). As DNA, the CDR3 is TGTGCCAGCAGTTTTACGGTAAACTACGAGCAGTACTTC. This codes for CASSFTVNYEQYF.

The CDR3: CASSALYEQYF. The CDR3, as DNA: TGCGCCAGCAGCGCACTGTACGAGCAGTACTTC. The gene calls are TRBV5-1 and TRBJ2-7, with D uncertain. The CDR3 runs 11 residues. Trimming took 4 bases from V and 4 from J, leaving 6 bases between them. CDR1 and CDR2 (germline): SGHRS, YFSETQ.

The V call is TRBV9, the J call TRBJ2-3; TRBD1 aligns across 8 bases. This CDR3 has 17 amino acids. After removal of 4 bases from V and 9 bases from J, the junction contained 19 bases not matched to a gene. In germline, CDR1 is SGDLS, CDR2 YYNGEE. The CDR3 nucleotides are TGTGCCAGCAGCCCCACGGCAGGGGGCTTTTCGGTACTAACGCAGTATTTT. Translated, it gives CASSPTAGGFSVLTQYF.

The rearrangement uses TRBV6-6 and TRBJ1-1; D gene ambiguous. The CDR3 has 12 residues. V dropped 1 base and J dropped 8 bases, with 8 bases sitting between them. Germline assignment: CDR1 MNHNY and CDR2 SVGAGI (reference sequence). CDR3 nucleotides: TGTGCCAGCAGTTACTTGTCCTGGGAAGCTTTCTTT. It translates to CASSYLSWEAFF.

The CDR3 sequence: CAGRRSRNQPQHF. The DNA of the CDR3 is TGTGCCGGCCGCAGGAGCCGCAATCAGCCCCAGCATTTT. The V and J genes are TRBV19 and TRBJ1-5; D not certain. Trimming pared 11 bases from V and 2 bases from J, leaving 13 bases between. CDR1 and CDR2 from the germline V gene are LNHDA and SQIVND (reference sequence). The CDR3 runs 13 residues.

The rearrangement links TRBV28 to TRBJ2-2; the D gene is possibly TRBD1 (6 bases). V lost 2 bases to trimming and J lost 3 bases, with 7 bases between them. CDR1 MDHEN and CDR2 SYDVKM come from the germline V gene. The CDR3 is 14 residues long. Here the CDR3 DNA reads TGTGCCAGCAGTTTAGGACAGTACACCGGGGAGCTGTTTTTT. Its translation is CASSLGQYTGELFF.

The chain recombines TRBV5-1 with TRBJ2-7; D is uncertain. CDR1 and CDR2 (germline): SGHRS, YFSETQ. Trimming removed 0 bases from V and 0 bases from J, with 10 bases in between. The CDR3 has 15 residues. The CDR3, as DNA: TGCGCCAGCAGCTTGGTTTTGGGAAACTCCTACGAGCAGTACTTC. This codes for CASSLVLGNSYEQYF.

The chain couples TRBV19 to TRBJ2-1; D not certain. Trimming cost V 0 bases and J 7 bases, with 16 bases left between them. The CDR3 contains 16 residues. Germline lookup yields CDR1 LNHDA and CDR2 SQIVND (reference sequence). The CDR3 DNA is TGTGCCAGTAGTATAGAGGCGGCTAGTCTAAAGAATGAGCAGTTCTTC. As protein: CASSIEAASLKNEQFF. Variable domain in full (rest from reference TRBV19 and TRBJ2-1): DGGITQSPKYLFRKEGQNVTLSCEQNLNHDAMYWYRQDPGQGLRLIYYSQIVNDFQKGDIAEGYSVSREKKESFPLTVTSAQKNPTAFYLCASSIEAASLKNEQFFGPGTRLTVL.

The chain recombines TRBV6-1 with TRBJ2-1; 8 nucleotides line up with TRBD1. CDR1 is MNHNS and CDR2 is SASEGT in the germline V gene. V trimming: 2 bases; J trimming: 0 bases; junction bases outside the gene matches: 9. The CDR3 sequence is 18 residues long. CDR3 protein: CASSEFRQGASSYNEQFF. CDR3 sequence (DNA): TGTGCCAGCAGTGAATTTCGGCAGGGGGCGAGCTCCTACAATGAGCAGTTCTTC.

The chain joins TRBV9 to TRBJ2-3, with D unclear. V dropped 0 bases and J dropped 6 bases, with 17 bases sitting between them. The germline V gene has CDR1 SGDLS and CDR2 YYNGEE. There are 16 residues in the CDR3. In DNA form, the CDR3 reads TGTGCCAGCAGCGTAGTAACGGGTCCTGCGCCTGATACGCAGTATTTT. Its protein product is CASSVVTGPAPDTQYF.

This clone has more than one count but fewer than ten. This chain links TRBV9 with TRBJ1-2, with TRBD1 identical over 9 bases. V gave up 5 bases and J gave up 4 bases; unmatched junction bases: 6. CDR1 SGDLS and CDR2 YYNGEE come from the germline V gene. The CDR3 covers 14 residues. CDR3 DNA sequence: TGTGCCAGCAGGGCGGGACAGGGCCTCTATGGCTACACCTTC. The encoded protein is CASRAGQGLYGYTF. The whole variable domain, filled in from reference TRBV9 and TRBJ1-2, reads DSGVTQTPKHLITATGQRVTLRCSPRSGDLSVYWYQQSLDQGLQFLIQYYNGEERAKGNILERFSAQQFPDLHSELNLSSLELGDSALYFCASRAGQGLYGYTFGSGTRLTVV.

The J gene is TRBJ1-2, the V gene TRBV6-5; D gene ambiguous. Germline V gene data show CDR1 as MNHEY and CDR2 as SVGAGI. The germline V and J ends were trimmed by 4 bases and 5 bases, with 17 bases remaining between them. The CDR3 spans 15 residues. CDR3 region: CASSFRFDGVYGYTF. CDR3 DNA sequence: TGTGCCAGCAGTTTCCGTTTTGACGGAGTTTATGGCTACACCTTC.

The J gene is TRBJ1-3, the V gene TRBV28; 7 bases align to TRBD1. Per the germline V gene, CDR1 is MDHEN and CDR2 is SYDVKM. This CDR3 region has 15 residues. V lost 5 bases, J lost 0 bases, and 4 bases stayed unmatched. The CDR3 bases are TGTGCCAGCAGTCCCGGGACAGCCTCTGGAAACACCATATATTTT. The encoded protein is CASSPGTASGNTIYF.

The rearrangement joins TRBV6-6 to TRBJ2-3; 9 bases are shared with TRBD1. The CDR3 runs 14 residues. The trim removed 8 bases at V and 4 bases at J, leaving 7 bases unmatched. CDR1 and CDR2 (germline): MNHNY, SVGAGI (reference sequence). The CDR3 nucleotides are TGTGCCAGCGGAGGGGGACAGGGTCCAGATACGCAGTATTTT. Amino acids: CASGGGQGPDTQYF.

This clone was observed a single time. J is TRBJ1-5 and V is TRBV12-5, with D tentatively TRBD1 (6 bases). Germline values: CDR1 LGHNT, CDR2 FRNRAP. The CDR3 loop spans 17 amino acids. V lost 1 base, J lost 5 bases, and 18 bases lay in between. The CDR3 DNA reads as TGTGCTAGTGGTTTGGGAAGGACAGCCCGGATAGATCAGCCCCAGCATTTT. Amino acids: CASGLGRTARIDQPQHF.